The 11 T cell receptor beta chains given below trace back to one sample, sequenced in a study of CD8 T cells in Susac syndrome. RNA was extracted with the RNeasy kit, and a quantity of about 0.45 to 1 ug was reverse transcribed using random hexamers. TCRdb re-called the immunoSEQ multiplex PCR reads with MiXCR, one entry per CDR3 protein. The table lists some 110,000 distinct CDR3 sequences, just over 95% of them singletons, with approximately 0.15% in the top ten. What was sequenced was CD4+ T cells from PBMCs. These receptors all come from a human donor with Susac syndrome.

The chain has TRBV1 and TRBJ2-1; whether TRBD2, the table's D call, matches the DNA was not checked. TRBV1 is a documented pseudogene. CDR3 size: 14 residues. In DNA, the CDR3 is TGCACCAGCAGCCAAGACTCCCTAGGGAGAGCCCGGTTCTTC. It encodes CTSSQDSLGRARFF.

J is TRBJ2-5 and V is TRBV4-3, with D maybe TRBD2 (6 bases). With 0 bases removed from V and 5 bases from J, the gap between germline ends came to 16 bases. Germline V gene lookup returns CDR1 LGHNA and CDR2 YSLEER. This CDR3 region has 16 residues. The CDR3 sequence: CASSQDRLKGRETQYF. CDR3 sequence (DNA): TGCGCCAGCAGCCAAGATAGGTTGAAGGGGAGGGAGACCCAGTACTTC.

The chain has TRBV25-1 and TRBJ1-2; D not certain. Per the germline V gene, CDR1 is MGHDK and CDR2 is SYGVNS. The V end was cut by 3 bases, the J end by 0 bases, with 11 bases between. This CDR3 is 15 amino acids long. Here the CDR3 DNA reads TGTGCCAGCAGTGACACAACACGATCTAACTATGGCTACACCTTC. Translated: CASSDTTRSNYGYTF.

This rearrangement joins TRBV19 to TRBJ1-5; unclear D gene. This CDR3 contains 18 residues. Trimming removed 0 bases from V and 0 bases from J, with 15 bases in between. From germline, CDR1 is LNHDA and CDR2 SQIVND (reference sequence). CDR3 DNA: TGTGCCAGTAGTATAGAGAGGGCCGCCGCCTATAGCAATCAGCCCCAGCATTTT. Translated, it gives CASSIERAAAYSNQPQHF.

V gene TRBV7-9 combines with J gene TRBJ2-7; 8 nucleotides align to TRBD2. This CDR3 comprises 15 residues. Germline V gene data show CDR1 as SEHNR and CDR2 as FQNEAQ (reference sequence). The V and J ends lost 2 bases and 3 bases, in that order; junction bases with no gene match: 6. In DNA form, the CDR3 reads TGTGCCAGCAGCTTATTCCGGGAGGGCCTCTACGAGCAGTACTTC. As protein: CASSLFREGLYEQYF.

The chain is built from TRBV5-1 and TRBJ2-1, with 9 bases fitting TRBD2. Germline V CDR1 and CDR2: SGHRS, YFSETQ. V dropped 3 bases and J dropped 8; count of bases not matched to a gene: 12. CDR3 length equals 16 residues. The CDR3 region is CASSSSWTSVVDEQFF. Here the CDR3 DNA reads TGCGCCAGCAGCTCTTCGTGGACTAGCGTTGTCGATGAGCAGTTCTTC.

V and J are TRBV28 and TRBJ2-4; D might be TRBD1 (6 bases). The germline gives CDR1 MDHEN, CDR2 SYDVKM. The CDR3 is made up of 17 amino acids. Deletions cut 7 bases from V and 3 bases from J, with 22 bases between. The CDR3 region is CASTTQGNGAGKNIQYF. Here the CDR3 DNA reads TGTGCCAGCACCACCCAGGGGAACGGGGCAGGCAAAAACATTCAGTACTTC. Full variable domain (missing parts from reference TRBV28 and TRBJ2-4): DVKVTQSSRYLVKRTGEKVFLECVQDMDHENMFWYRQDPGLGLRLIYFSYDVKMKEKGDIPEGYSVSREKKERFSLILESASTNQTSMYLCASTTQGNGAGKNIQYFGAGTRLSVL.

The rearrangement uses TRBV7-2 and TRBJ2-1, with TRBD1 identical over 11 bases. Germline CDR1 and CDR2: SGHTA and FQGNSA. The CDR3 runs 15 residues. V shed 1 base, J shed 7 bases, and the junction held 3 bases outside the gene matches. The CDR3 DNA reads TGTGCCAGCAGCTTAGTGGGGACAGGGGGGAATGAGCAGTTCTTC. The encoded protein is CASSLVGTGGNEQFF. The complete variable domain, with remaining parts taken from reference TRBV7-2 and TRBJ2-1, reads GAGVSQSPSNKVTEKGKDVELRCDPISGHTALYWYRQSLGQGLEFLIYFQGNSAPDKSGLPSDRFSAERTGGSVSTLTIQRTQQEDSAVYLCASSLVGTGGNEQFFGPGTRLTVL.

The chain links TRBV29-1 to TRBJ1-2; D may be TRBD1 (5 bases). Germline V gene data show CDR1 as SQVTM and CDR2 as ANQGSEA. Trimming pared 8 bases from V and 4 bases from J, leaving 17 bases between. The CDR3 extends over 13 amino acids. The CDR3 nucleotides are TGCAGCACCGCTGGAGGGGCGGCCTATGGCTACACCTTC. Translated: CSTAGGAAYGYTF. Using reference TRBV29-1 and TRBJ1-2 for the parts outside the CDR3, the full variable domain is SAVISQKPSRDICQRGTSLTIQCQVDSQVTMMFWYRQQPGQSLTLIATANQGSEATYESGFVIDKFPISRPNLTFSTLTVSNMSPEDSSIYLCSTAGGAAYGYTFGSGTRLTVV.

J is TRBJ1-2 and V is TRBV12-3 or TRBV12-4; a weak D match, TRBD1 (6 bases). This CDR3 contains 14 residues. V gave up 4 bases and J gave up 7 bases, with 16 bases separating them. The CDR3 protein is CASSSRGFSAGYTF. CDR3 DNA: TGTGCCAGCAGTTCCAGGGGCTTCTCAGCTGGCTACACCTTC.

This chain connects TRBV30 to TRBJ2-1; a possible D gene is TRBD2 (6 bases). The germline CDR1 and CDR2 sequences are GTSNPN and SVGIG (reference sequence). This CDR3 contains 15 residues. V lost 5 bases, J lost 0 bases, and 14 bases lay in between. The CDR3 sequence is CAWGGTGSSYNEQFF. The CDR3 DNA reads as TGTGCCTGGGGGGGGACGGGGAGCTCCTACAATGAGCAGTTCTTC. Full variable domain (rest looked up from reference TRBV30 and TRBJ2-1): SQTIHQWPATLVQPVGSPLSLECTVEGTSNPNLYWYRQAAGRGLQLLFYSVGIGQISSEVPQNLSASRPQDRQFILSSKKLLLSDSGFYLCAWGGTGSSYNEQFFGPGTRLTVL.